The entry below describes one TCR beta chain. Antigen unknown. PCR amplification relied on 60 Vbeta primers (plus 13 Jbeta primers). Sequencing was performed with immunoSEQ multiplex PCR; in TCRdb, only in-frame clones are kept and a portion is missing. The profile shows approximately 100,000 clones, approximately 68% of them singletons. The data belong to a study of cytomegalovirus exposure and HLA in healthy donors. Overall study: HLA-typed donors were the source of about 81 million unique TCRs held in an early data release.

Findings of the study overall: Three CMV-associated chains proved CMV antigen-specific in vitro.

From germline, CDR1 is SGHTA and CDR2 FQGTGA. This CDR3 is 17 amino acids long. V gave up 1 base and J gave up 1 base, with 13 bases separating them. The sample comprised PBMCs. This chain joins TRBV7-3 and TRBJ2-2; no clear D. This receptor was identified in a woman aged 18-30 years in good health and CMV-seropositive. The CDR3 loop is CASSLMSPNMNTGELFF. Here the CDR3 DNA reads TGTGCCAGCAGCTTAATGTCCCCGAACATGAACACCGGGGAGCTGTTTTTT.